The 17 T cell receptor beta chains presented below share a single source sample, sequenced in a study of cytomegalovirus exposure and HLA in healthy donors. The study ran its PCR with 60 Vbeta and 13 Jbeta primers. This table comes from immunoSEQ multiplex PCR, and its TCRdb copy is limited to in-frame clones, with some not included. The table includes 110,000 to 150,000 clones, 80% to 90% detected once. Material: PBMCs. The receptors here all came from a boy aged 2-9 years in good health and CMV-seronegative.

This clone was detected a few times. The V and J genes are TRBV13 and TRBJ1-1, with D possibly matching TRBD1 (5 bases). CDR3 size: 14 residues. Trimming removed 5 bases at V and 0 bases at J, with 10 bases between. From germline, CDR1 is PRHDT and CDR2 FYEKMQ (reference sequence). For the CDR3, the DNA is TGTGCCAGCAGCCTTAGGGGTCTGAACACTGAAGCTTTCTTT. This encodes CASSLRGLNTEAFF. The whole variable domain, remainder taken from reference TRBV13 and TRBJ1-1, is AAGVIQSPRHLIKEKRETATLKCYPIPRHDTVYWYQQGPGQDPQFLISFYEKMQSDKGSIPDRFSAQQFSDYHSELNMSSLELGDSALYFCASSLRGLNTEAFFGQGTRLTVV.

The chain couples TRBV5-1 to TRBJ2-2; 7 bases match TRBD2. This CDR3 contains 15 residues. The germline V gene encodes CDR1 SGHRS and CDR2 YFSETQ. V lost 1 base, J lost 6 bases, and 6 bases stayed unmatched. The CDR3 sequence: CASSLRGSYAGELFF. The DNA of the CDR3 is TGCGCCAGCAGCTTGCGCGGGAGTTATGCCGGGGAGCTGTTTTTT.

The chain combines TRBV7-3 with TRBJ2-5, with TRBD2 as a possible D gene (5 bases). The germline V and J ends were trimmed by 3 bases and 1 base, with 6 bases remaining between them. Germline CDR1 is SGHTA and CDR2 is FQGTGA. This CDR3 has 13 amino acids. The CDR3 nucleotides are TGTGCCAGCAGCTTCGGGGTCCAAGAGACCCAGTACTTC. This translates into CASSFGVQETQYF.

The chain is built from TRBV5-6 and TRBJ2-7; D might be TRBD2 (5 bases). The CDR3 consists of 14 residues. The germline V and J ends were trimmed by 4 bases and 6 bases, with 17 bases remaining between them. CDR1 is SGHDT and CDR2 is YYEEEE in the germline V gene. CDR3 bases: TGTGCCAGCAGCCCCCGGCGGGTCCCCACCGAGCAGTACTTC. Translated: CASSPRRVPTEQYF.

The chain has TRBV6-6 and TRBJ2-7; D is possibly TRBD2 (6 bases). The ends were cut back, 5 bases at V and 3 bases at J, with 17 bases in the middle. This CDR3 spans 15 amino acids. CDR1 is MNHNY, CDR2 SVGAGI, per germline (reference sequence). CDR3 loop: CASSRIDSGDYEQYF. The CDR3 DNA reads as TGTGCCAGCAGTCGCATCGATAGCGGAGACTACGAGCAGTACTTC.

The chain recombines TRBV18 with TRBJ2-7; TRBD1 matches at 9 bases. The CDR3 consists of 15 residues. CDR1 is KGHSH and CDR2 is LQKENI in the germline V gene. Trimming at V came to 4 bases and at J to 2 bases, leaving 6 bases not matched to a gene. The CDR3 DNA sequence: TGTGCCAGCTCACAATGGACAGGGGTCACCTACGAGCAGTACTTC. The encoded protein is CASSQWTGVTYEQYF.

The chain joins TRBV27 to TRBJ1-2, with TRBD1 matching 7 bases. The CDR3 covers 16 residues. V was pared by 3 bases and J by 7 bases, with 14 bases of the junction left unmatched. In germline, CDR1 is MNHEY, CDR2 SMNVEV (reference sequence). The CDR3 DNA is TGTGCCAGCAGTTTCCTCGACAGGGCCGATGGGGGTGGCTACACCTTC. Translation gives CASSFLDRADGGGYTF.

The V and J genes are TRBV5-1 and TRBJ2-1; 8 bases map to TRBD2. Germline assignment: CDR1 SGHRS and CDR2 YFSETQ. The CDR3 is made up of 16 amino acids. V shed 3 bases and J 7 bases; nucleotides not matched to a gene: 12. For the CDR3, the DNA is TGCGCCAGCAGCTCTTCCGGGACTAGGATTTTGAATGAGCAGTTCTTC. Translated: CASSSSGTRILNEQFF.

The chain couples TRBV7-2 to TRBJ2-1, with TRBD2 matching 7 bases. Looked up from germline, CDR1 is SGHTA and CDR2 is FQGNSA. CDR3 length: 14 amino acids. V shed 4 bases and J 6 bases; nucleotides not matched to a gene: 6. The CDR3 sequence: CASSSGLIGNEQFF. DNA for the CDR3: TGTGCCAGCAGCTCGGGACTAATAGGCAATGAGCAGTTCTTC.

The chain has TRBV6-6 and TRBJ2-1, with 8 nucleotides matching TRBD1. CDR3 length: 15 residues. CDR1 MNHNY and CDR2 SVGAGI come from the germline V gene (reference sequence). The V segment lost 5 bases and the J segment 2 bases; nucleotides outside the gene matches: 5. The DNA of the CDR3 is TGTGCCAGCAGTGGGCCGGGACAGGCCTACAATGAGCAGTTCTTC. Translating it yields CASSGPGQAYNEQFF.

V gene TRBV15 combines with J gene TRBJ2-1; D might be TRBD2 (6 bases). The germline gives CDR1 LNHNV, CDR2 YYDKDF (reference sequence). CDR3 length: 18 amino acids. Trimming cost V 5 bases and J 2 bases, with 22 bases left between them. The CDR3 DNA follows: TGTGCCACCAGCCCCTCCAATAGCGGAGAACGGCCCTACAATGAGCAGTTCTTC. It yields the protein CATSPSNSGERPYNEQFF.

This clone was counted a single time. The V call is TRBV9, the J call TRBJ2-2; 7 bases map to TRBD2. The CDR3 contains 14 residues. J lost 6 bases, V lost 5 bases, and 7 bases had no gene match. Germline V gene data show CDR1 as SGDLS and CDR2 as YYNGEE. The CDR3 DNA reads TGTGCCAGCAGGACTAGCATCGTTTCCGGGGAGCTGTTTTTT. Protein: CASRTSIVSGELFF.

The chain is built from TRBV6-5 and TRBJ2-5; 10 bases agree with TRBD1. TRBJ2-7 explains the end of the DNA better; the J call may be wrong. This CDR3 comprises 14 residues. Germline V gene sequence: CDR1 MNHEY, CDR2 SVGAGI. The CDR3 DNA reads TGTGCCAGCAGGAGGACAGGGGGACCCTACGAGCAGTACTTC. It translates to CASRRTGGPYEQYF.

The chain has TRBV11-2 and TRBJ1-2, with 7 bases fitting TRBD1. The CDR3 has 17 residues. Germline V lookup: CDR1 SGHAT, CDR2 FQNNGV. The CDR3 DNA is TGTGCGACAGCAGCTTCCCTAAGACAGGGCGGTAACTATGGCTACACCTTC. It specifies CATAASLRQGGNYGYTF.

The rearrangement links TRBV25-1 to TRBJ2-1, with 11 nucleotides matching TRBD2. This CDR3 has 16 residues. Germline V lookup: CDR1 MGHDK, CDR2 SYGVNS. V lost 5 bases to trimming and J lost 2 bases; unmatched junction nucleotides: 5. This CDR3 reads CASSHTSGRTYNEQFF. The CDR3 nucleotides are TGTGCCAGCAGTCACACTAGCGGGAGAACCTACAATGAGCAGTTCTTC. The whole variable domain, filled in from reference TRBV25-1 and TRBJ2-1, reads EADIYQTPRYLVIGTGKKITLECSQTMGHDKMYWYQQDPGMELHLIHYSYGVNSTEKGDLSSESTVSRIRTEHFPLTLESARPSHTSQYLCASSHTSGRTYNEQFFGPGTRLTVL.

J is TRBJ1-2 and V is TRBV18; D is undetermined. The V end lost 2 bases, the J end lost 8 bases, and 18 bases lay between the germline ends. Germline V gene lookup returns CDR1 KGHSH and CDR2 LQKENI. There are 15 residues in the CDR3. The DNA of the CDR3 is TGTGCCAGCTCACCAATAATCCAACCACAAATGGGCTACACCTTC. Its translation: CASSPIIQPQMGYTF.

This clone was recorded only once. The CDR3 spells CASSAYRPLHF. CDR3 sequence (DNA): TGTGCCAGCAGTGCCTATCGGCCCCTCCACTTT. V and J are TRBV28 and TRBJ1-6, with no clear D. The V gene's germline CDR1 is MDHEN and CDR2 SYDVKM. This CDR3 is built from 11 residues. V lost 5 bases, J lost 13 bases, and 9 bases lay in between. Combining the CDR3 with reference TRBV28 and TRBJ1-6 gives the whole variable domain DVKVTQSSRYLVKRTGEKVFLECVQDMDHENMFWYRQDPGLGLRLIYFSYDVKMKEKGDIPEGYSVSREKKERFSLILESASTNQTSMYLCASSAYRPLHFGNGTRLTVT.